These 7 T cell receptor beta chains originate from one sample sequenced in a study of neoadjuvant nivolumab and ipilimumab in lung cancer. Libraries were prepared by immunoSEQ multiplex PCR; TCRdb keeps only in-frame clonotypes and omits some of them. The sample consists of about 26,000 clones, approximately 78% of them appearing once. Sequenced here: tumor tissue, sampled after neoadjuvant nivolumab, alone or with ipilimumab, at or shortly before surgery. These receptors were obtained from an adult with non-small cell lung cancer.

The chain recombines TRBV5-6 with TRBJ2-5; D might be TRBD2 (7 bases). This CDR3 is 16 amino acids long. V was trimmed by 3 bases and J by 6 bases, leaving 21 bases between them. CDR1 is SGHDT and CDR2 is YYEEEE in the germline V gene. The CDR3 reads CASSSFGGGGMKTQYF. The CDR3 region has the DNA TGTGCCAGCAGCTCGTTCGGAGGGGGAGGGATGAAGACCCAGTACTTC.

The chain is built from TRBV7-9 and TRBJ2-2; tentatively, D is TRBD2 (6 bases). Germline CDR1 is SEHNR and CDR2 is FQNEAQ (reference sequence). This CDR3 comprises 13 residues. V was pared by 1 base and J by 7 bases, with 7 bases between. The CDR3 DNA reads as TGTGCCAGCAGCTTAGGCGGGGTCGGGGAGCTGTTTTTT. Translation gives CASSLGGVGELFF.

This sequence joins TRBV6-5 and TRBJ2-7; D is possibly TRBD1 or TRBD2 (5 bases each). The CDR3 spans 15 residues. The germline V and J ends were trimmed by 6 bases and 1 base, with 16 bases remaining between them. CDR1 MNHEY and CDR2 SVGAGI come from the germline V gene. The CDR3 nucleotides read TGTGCCAGCAGCCCTGCTCGAGGGGAGTCCTACGAGCAGTACTTC. Protein: CASSPARGESYEQYF.

The chain employs TRBV2 and TRBJ2-7; D is unresolved. This CDR3 is 15 amino acids long. Germline V CDR1 and CDR2: SNHLY, FYNNEI. V lost 6 bases to trimming and J lost 0 bases, with 15 bases between them. The DNA for the CDR3 is TGTGCCAGCAGGGGGTCGACCGTTAGCTCCTACGAGCAGTACTTC. It encodes CASRGSTVSSYEQYF. The full variable domain, in which reference TRBV2 and TRBJ2-7 provide the parts outside the CDR3, is EPEVTQTPSHQVTQMGQEVILRCVPISNHLYFYWYRQILGQKVEFLVSFYNNEISEKSEIFDDQFSVERPDGSNFTLKIRSTKLEDSAMYFCASRGSTVSSYEQYFGPGTRLTVT.

The rearrangement links TRBV7-6 to TRBJ2-7; 8 bases agree with TRBD2. After removal of 5 bases from V and 2 bases from J, the junction contained 17 bases not matched to a gene. Germline CDR1 and CDR2: SGHVS and FNYEAQ. This CDR3 spans 18 amino acids. CDR3 sequence: CASSLGGLAGGRTYEQYF. The CDR3 DNA reads TGTGCCAGCAGCCTCGGAGGGCTAGCGGGTGGACGGACCTACGAGCAGTACTTC.

The V gene is TRBV5-1, the J gene TRBJ2-6; TRBD1 is a possible D gene (6 bases). Trimming took 6 bases from V and 1 from J, leaving 11 bases between them. The CDR3 extends over 15 amino acids. Germline assignment: CDR1 SGHRS and CDR2 YFSETQ. The CDR3 DNA sequence: TGCGCCAGCACCACCACAGGGTCTGGGGCCAACGTCCTGACTTTC. Its translation is CASTTTGSGANVLTF. Complete variable domain (other parts from reference TRBV5-1 and TRBJ2-6): KAGVTQTPRYLIKTRGQQVTLSCSPISGHRSVSWYQQTPGQGLQFLFEYFSETQRNKGNFPGRFSGRQFSNSRSEMNVSTLELGDSALYLCASTTTGSGANVLTFGAGSRLTVL.

The chain couples TRBV30 to TRBJ2-3, with 8 bases fitting TRBD2. The CDR3 totals 16 residues. Germline assignment: CDR1 GTSNPN and CDR2 SVGIG (reference sequence). V dropped 0 bases and J dropped 8; count of bases not matched to a gene: 13. The CDR3 here is CAWSVQLAVTRGTQYF. The CDR3 nucleotides read TGTGCCTGGAGTGTACAACTAGCGGTTACCAGGGGTACGCAGTATTTT.